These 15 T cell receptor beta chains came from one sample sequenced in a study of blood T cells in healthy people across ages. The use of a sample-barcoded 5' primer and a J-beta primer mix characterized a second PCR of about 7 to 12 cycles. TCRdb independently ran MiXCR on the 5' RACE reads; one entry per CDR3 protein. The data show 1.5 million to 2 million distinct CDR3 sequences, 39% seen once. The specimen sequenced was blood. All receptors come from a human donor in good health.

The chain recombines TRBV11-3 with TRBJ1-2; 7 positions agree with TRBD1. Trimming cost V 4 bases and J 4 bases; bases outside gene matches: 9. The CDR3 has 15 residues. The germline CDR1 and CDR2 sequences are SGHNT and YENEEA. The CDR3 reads CASSSPTGKSYGYTF. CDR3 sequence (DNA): TGTGCCAGCAGCTCTCCGACAGGGAAAAGCTATGGCTACACCTTC.

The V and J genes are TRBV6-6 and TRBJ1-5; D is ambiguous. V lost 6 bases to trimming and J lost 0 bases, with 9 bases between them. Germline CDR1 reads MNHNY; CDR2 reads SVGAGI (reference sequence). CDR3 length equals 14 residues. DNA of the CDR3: TGTGCCAGCAGCCGGGCAGCTAGCAATCAGCCCCAGCATTTT. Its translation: CASSRAASNQPQHF.

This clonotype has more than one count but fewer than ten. The CDR3 DNA reads as TGTGCCAGCAGCTTAAATCGGGGGGACACCATATATTTT. Protein sequence: CASSLNRGDTIYF. V and J are TRBV7-7 and TRBJ1-3; D is perhaps TRBD1 (5 bases). This CDR3 has 13 residues. Between the trimmed V and J ends, which lost 2 bases and 8 bases, there was a span of 10 bases. Germline-derived CDR1 and CDR2 are SSHAT and FNYEAQ (reference sequence).

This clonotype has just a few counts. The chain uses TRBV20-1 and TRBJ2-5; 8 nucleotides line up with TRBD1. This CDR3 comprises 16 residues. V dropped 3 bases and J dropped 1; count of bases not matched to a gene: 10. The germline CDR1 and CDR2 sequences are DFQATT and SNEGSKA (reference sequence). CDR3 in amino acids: CSARGRTGKPQETQYF. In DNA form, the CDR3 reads TGCAGTGCTAGGGGTAGGACAGGGAAACCCCAAGAGACCCAGTACTTC.

CDR3 region: CASSFYSLNTEAFF. As DNA, the CDR3 is TGTGCCAGCAGCTTTTACAGCTTGAACACTGAAGCTTTCTTT. The chain uses TRBV7-8 and TRBJ1-1; D not resolved. The CDR3 totals 14 residues. CDR1 SGHVS and CDR2 FQNEAQ come from the germline V gene. V dropped 3 bases and J dropped 0 bases, with 8 bases sitting between them.

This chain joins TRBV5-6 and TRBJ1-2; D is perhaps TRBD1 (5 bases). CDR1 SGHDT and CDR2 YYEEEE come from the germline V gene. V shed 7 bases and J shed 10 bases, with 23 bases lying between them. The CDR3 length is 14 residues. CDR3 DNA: TGTGCCAGCGGATTCACCGGGGCAGGGTCCGACTACACCTTC. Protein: CASGFTGAGSDYTF.

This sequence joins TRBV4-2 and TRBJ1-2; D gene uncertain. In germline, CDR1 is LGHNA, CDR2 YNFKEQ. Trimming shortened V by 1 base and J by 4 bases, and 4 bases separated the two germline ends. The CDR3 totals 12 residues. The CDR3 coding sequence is TGTGCCAGCAGCCAAGTACCCTATGGCTACACCTTC. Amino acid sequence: CASSQVPYGYTF.

The CDR3: CASSLVSGDRSHSPLHF. The CDR3 DNA reads as TGTGCCAGCAGCTTGGTATCGGGTGACAGGAGCCATTCACCCCTCCACTTT. The rearrangement uses TRBV5-6 and TRBJ1-6; a weak D match, TRBD1 (6 bases). The V gene lost 0 bases and the J gene lost 8 bases, with 18 bases spanning the gap. The germline gives CDR1 SGHDT, CDR2 YYEEEE. This CDR3 is 17 amino acids long. Drawing the rest from reference TRBV5-6 and TRBJ1-6, the complete variable domain is DAGVTQSPTHLIKTRGQQVTLRCSPKSGHDTVSWYQQALGQGPQFIFQYYEEEERQRGNFPDRFSGHQFPNYSSELNVNALLLGDSALYLCASSLVSGDRSHSPLHFGNGTRLTVT.

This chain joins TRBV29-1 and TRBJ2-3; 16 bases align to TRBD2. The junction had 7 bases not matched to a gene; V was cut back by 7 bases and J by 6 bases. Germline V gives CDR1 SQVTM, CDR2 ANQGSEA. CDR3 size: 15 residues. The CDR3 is CSAKGLAGGPDTQYF. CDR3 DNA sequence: TGCAGCGCCAAGGGACTAGCGGGGGGGCCGGATACGCAGTATTTT.

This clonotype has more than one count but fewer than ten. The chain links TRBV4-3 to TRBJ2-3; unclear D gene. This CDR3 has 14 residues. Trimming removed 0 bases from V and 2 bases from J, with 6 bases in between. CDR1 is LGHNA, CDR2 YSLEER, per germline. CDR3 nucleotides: TGCGCCAGCAGCCAAGACCCTCCCACAGATACGCAGTATTTT. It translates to CASSQDPPTDTQYF.

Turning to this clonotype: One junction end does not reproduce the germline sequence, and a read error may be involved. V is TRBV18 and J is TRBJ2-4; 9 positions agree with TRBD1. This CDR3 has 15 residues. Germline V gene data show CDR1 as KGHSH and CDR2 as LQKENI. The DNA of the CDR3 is TGTGCCAGCCCACCACCCGGGACAGGGTATCGGGAGCAGTACTTC. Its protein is CASPPPGTGYREQYF.

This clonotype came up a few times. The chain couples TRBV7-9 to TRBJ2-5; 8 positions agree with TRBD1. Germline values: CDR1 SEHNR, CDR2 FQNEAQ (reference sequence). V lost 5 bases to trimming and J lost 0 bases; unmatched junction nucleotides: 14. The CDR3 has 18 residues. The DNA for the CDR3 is TGTGCCAGCAGCCCACTCTACCAGGGGGCGCGGTACCAAGAGACCCAGTACTTC. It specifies CASSPLYQGARYQETQYF.

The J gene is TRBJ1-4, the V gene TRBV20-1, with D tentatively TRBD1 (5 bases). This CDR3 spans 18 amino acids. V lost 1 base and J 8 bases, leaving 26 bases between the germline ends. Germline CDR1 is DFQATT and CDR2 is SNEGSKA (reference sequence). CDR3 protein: CSARGSRVGAALGEKLFF. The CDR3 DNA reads TGCAGTGCTAGAGGGAGCAGGGTCGGGGCCGCCCTTGGAGAAAAACTGTTTTTT.

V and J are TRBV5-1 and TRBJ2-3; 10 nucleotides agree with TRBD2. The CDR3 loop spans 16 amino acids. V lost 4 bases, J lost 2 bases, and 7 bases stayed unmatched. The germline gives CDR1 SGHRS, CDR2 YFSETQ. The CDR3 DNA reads TGCGCCAGCAGCCGAGCGGGGGGGCTCCCCACAGATACGCAGTATTTT. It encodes CASSRAGGLPTDTQYF. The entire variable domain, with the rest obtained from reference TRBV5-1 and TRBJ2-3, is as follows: KAGVTQTPRYLIKTRGQQVTLSCSPISGHRSVSWYQQTPGQGLQFLFEYFSETQRNKGNFPGRFSGRQFSNSRSEMNVSTLELGDSALYLCASSRAGGLPTDTQYFGPGTRLTVL.

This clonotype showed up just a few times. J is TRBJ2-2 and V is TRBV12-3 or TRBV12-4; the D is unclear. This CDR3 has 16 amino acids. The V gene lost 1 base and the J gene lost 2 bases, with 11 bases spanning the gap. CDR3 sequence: CASSLVSATNTGELFF. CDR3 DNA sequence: TGTGCCAGCAGTTTAGTATCCGCAACAAACACCGGGGAGCTGTTTTTT.